Included here is one T cell receptor (beta chain) sequence, with context. Its specificity is unknown. Replicate PCRs from sorted subsets contained approximately 220 ng DNA, which is around 30,000 T cell genomes. The assay was immunoSEQ multiplex PCR, and TCRdb's table has in-frame clones only and misses some. The data contain more than 2,000,000 clones, 93% of them singletons. The sample originates from a study of shared clonotypes between healthy human individuals. Study information: There were three CD4 naive, three CD4 memory, two CD8 naive and one CD8 memory plates per donor.

Study conclusions and caveats: Generally, naive subsets (rather than memory subsets) showed larger estimated richness.

This sequence originates from a man between 18 and 29 years old in good health. Some clones in this sample may be carry-over from other donors' samples. Sample: naive CD4+ T cells from PBMCs. The subset: CD45RA+ positively selected.

The CDR3 sequence: CAIRDGVWDNYEQYF. CDR3 DNA: TGTGCCATCAGGGACGGGGTGTGGGACAACTACGAGCAGTACTTC. This rearrangement joins TRBV10-3 to TRBJ2-7; tentative D call: TRBD1 (6 bases). This CDR3 spans 15 amino acids. The V and J ends lost 6 bases and 3 bases respectively, with 18 bases between them. Germline V gene lookup returns CDR1 ENHRY and CDR2 SYGVKD.